The rows below give T cell receptor beta chains drawn from one sample of a study of T cell responses to AZD1222 COVID-19 vaccine. Libraries were prepared by immunoSEQ multiplex PCR; TCRdb keeps only in-frame clonotypes and omits some of them. The sample has some 150,000 clones; about 91% are singletons. The specimen comprised peripheral blood, sampled on day 0 of MenACWY control vaccination. Receptors originate from an adult in good health. CDR3s leave out the opening cysteine and the closing phenylalanine or tryptophan.

CDR3aa	j_gene	v_gene
ASTPGGAYGYT	TRBJ1-2	TRBV7-8
ASSLTVQATYEQY	TRBJ2-7	TRBV7-2
ASSLGVRRGDSPLH	TRBJ1-6	TRBV11-2
ASSPAENYGYT	TRBJ1-2	TRBV18
ASRGTSGQYNEQF	TRBJ2-1	TRBV2
ASSEGQGRAPTDTQY	TRBJ2-3	TRBV25-1
ASRNRGGNEQF	TRBJ2-1	TRBV19
ASSPGTRTYEQY	TRBJ2-7	TRBV27
ATSSDRVTEAF	TRBJ1-1	TRBV15
ASSSGQAQSVEQY	TRBJ2-7	TRBV7-2
ASSLGPDPNQPQH	TRBJ1-5	TRBV5-6
ASSLAGMGYNEQF	TRBJ2-1	TRBV5-4
ASAGTLGGNTIY	TRBJ1-3	TRBV28